The present T cell receptor beta chain was sequenced within a study of CXCR3-negative and CXCR3-positive naive CD8 T cells. As for the study in general: Each library gave roughly 1.5 +/- 0.3 million of roughly 140 million TRB reads.

The authors made the TRB cDNA libraries by 5' RACE using UMI labels. TCRdb re-called the 5' RACE reads and catalogs CDR3 proteins one per entry, DNA excluded. This repertoire includes under 110,000 distinct CDR3 sequences. Notes on this clonotype: The antigen remains unidentified.

General study findings and limits: Hydrophobicity was higher for TRB CDR3s found in CXCR3-positive naive cells than in CXCR3-negative naive cells.

The TCR originated in a human donor in good health. Some clones in this sample may be carry-over from other donors' samples. Sequences were obtained from naive CXCR3+ CD8+ T cells from blood. As for subset: CD45RO-CCR7+CD27+CD95- naive CD8+ T cells expressing CXCR3 (TNR3+).

This CDR3 is CASSFSGGRTDTQYF. The chain has TRBV7-3 and TRBJ2-3; without DNA, the TCRdb call of TRBD2 cannot be checked. Germline values: CDR1 SGHTA, CDR2 FQGTGA. The CDR3 runs to 15 residues.